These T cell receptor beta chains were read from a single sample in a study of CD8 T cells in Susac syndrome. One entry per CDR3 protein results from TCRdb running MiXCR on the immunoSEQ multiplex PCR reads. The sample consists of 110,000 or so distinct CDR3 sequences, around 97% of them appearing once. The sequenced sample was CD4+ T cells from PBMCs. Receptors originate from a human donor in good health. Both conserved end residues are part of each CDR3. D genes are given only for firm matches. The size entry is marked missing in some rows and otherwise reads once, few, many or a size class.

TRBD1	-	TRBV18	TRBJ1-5	CASSPGQGAGQPQHF	TGTGCCAGCTCACCGGGACAGGGGGCAGGTCAGCCCCAGCATTTT
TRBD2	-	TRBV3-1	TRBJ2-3	CASSPTHTLAGRGDTQYF	TGTGCCAGCAGCCCAACCCACACCTTAGCGGGCCGGGGAGATACGCAGTATTTT
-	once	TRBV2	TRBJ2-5	CASSGDTKRLDF	TGTGCCAGCAGTGGAGACACGAAGAGGTTAGACTTC
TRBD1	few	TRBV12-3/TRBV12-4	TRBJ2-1	CASSPDRGLYNEQFF	TGTGCCAGCAGTCCCGACAGGGGGCTCTACAATGAGCAGTTCTTC
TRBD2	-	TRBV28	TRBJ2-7	CASRVTSGRPYEQYF	TGTGCCAGCAGAGTCACTAGCGGGAGGCCCTACGAGCAGTACTTC
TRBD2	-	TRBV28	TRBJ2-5	CASSFPAGGQQETQYF	TGTGCCAGCAGTTTTCCCGCGGGGGGGCAACAAGAGACCCAGTACTTC
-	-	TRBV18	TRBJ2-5	CASSPRDNQGTQYF	TGTGCCAGCTCACCGCGGGATAACCAAGGGACCCAGTACTTC
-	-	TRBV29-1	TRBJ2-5	CSGQGIQETQYF	TGCAGCGGTCAGGGAATCCAAGAGACCCAGTACTTC
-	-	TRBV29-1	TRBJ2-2	CSLQENTGELFF	TGCAGCCTTCAAGAAAACACCGGGGAGCTGTTTTTT
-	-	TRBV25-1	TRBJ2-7	CASSDALRDNSYEQYF	TGTGCCAGCAGTGACGCCCTACGGGACAATTCCTACGAGCAGTACTTC
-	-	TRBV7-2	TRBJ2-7	CASSSTLVTYEQYF	TGTGCCAGCAGCTCGACTTTAGTCACCTACGAGCAGTACTTC
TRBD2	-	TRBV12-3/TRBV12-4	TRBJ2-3	CASGASGTGTDTQYF	TGTGCCAGCGGGGCTAGCGGGACCGGCACAGATACGCAGTATTTT
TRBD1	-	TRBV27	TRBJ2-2	CASSPQGMVGELFF	TGTGCCAGCAGCCCACAGGGGATGGTCGGGGAGCTGTTTTTT
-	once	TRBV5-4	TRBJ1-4	CASSLAGANEKLFF	TGTGCCAGCAGCTTGGCTGGAGCTAATGAAAAACTGTTTTTT
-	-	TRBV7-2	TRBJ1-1	CASSRVGMATEAFF	TGTGCCAGCAGCAGAGTTGGGATGGCCACTGAAGCTTTCTTT
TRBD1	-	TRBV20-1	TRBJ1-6	CSASDRGDSPLHF	TGCAGTGCTAGCGACAGGGGGGATTCACCCCTCCACTTT
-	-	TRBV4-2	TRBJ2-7	CASSQAVLGLEQYF	TGTGCCAGCAGCCAAGCGGTCTTAGGGCTCGAGCAGTACTTC
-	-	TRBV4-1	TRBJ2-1	CASSRTPPREQFF	TGCGCCAGCAGCCGCACACCCCCCCGGGAGCAGTTCTTC
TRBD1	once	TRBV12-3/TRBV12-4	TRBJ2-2	CASSSDRGPGTGELFF	TGTGCCAGCAGTTCAGACAGGGGGCCGGGCACCGGGGAGCTGTTTTTT
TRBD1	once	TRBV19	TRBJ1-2	CASNDRDYGYTF	TGTGCCAGCAACGACAGGGACTATGGCTACACCTTC
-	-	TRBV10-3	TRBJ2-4	CAISESVVPLTKNIQYF	TGTGCCATCAGTGAGTCGGTAGTGCCCCTGACCAAAAACATTCAGTACTTC
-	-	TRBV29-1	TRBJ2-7	CSVARGTYEQYF	TGCAGCGTTGCGCGGGGCACCTACGAGCAGTACTTC
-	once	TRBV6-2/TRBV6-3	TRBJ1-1	CASSYGLRGVNTEAFF	TGTGCCAGCAGTTACGGACTGCGAGGGGTGAACACTGAAGCTTTCTTT
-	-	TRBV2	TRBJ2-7	CASRARGHSYEQYF	TGTGCCAGCAGGGCTCGTGGACACTCCTACGAGCAGTACTTC
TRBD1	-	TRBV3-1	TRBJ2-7	CASSQRRQGAYEQYF	TGTGCCAGCAGCCAAAGAAGACAGGGGGCCTACGAGCAGTACTTC
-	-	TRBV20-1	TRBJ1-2	CSAARTDGYTF	TGCAGTGCTGCCCGAACGGATGGCTACACCTTC
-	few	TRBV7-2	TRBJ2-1	CASTSENEQFF	TGTGCCAGCACCTCAGAAAATGAGCAGTTCTTC
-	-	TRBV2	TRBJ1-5	CASSWNSYQPQHF	TGTGCCAGCAGTTGGAACAGTTATCAGCCCCAGCATTTT
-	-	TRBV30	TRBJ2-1	CAWIRGRGRGNEQFF	TGTGCCTGGATTCGAGGGAGGGGGCGCGGGAATGAGCAGTTCTTC
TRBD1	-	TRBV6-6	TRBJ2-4	CASKTTGENIQYF	TGTGCCAGCAAAACGACAGGGGAAAACATTCAGTACTTC
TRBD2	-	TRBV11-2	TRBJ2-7	CASSPRPSGGTEQYF	TGTGCCAGCAGCCCGCGGCCTAGCGGGGGGACCGAGCAGTACTTC
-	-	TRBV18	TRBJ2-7	CASSPKGDEQYF	TGTGCCAGCTCACCAAAGGGGGACGAGCAGTACTTC
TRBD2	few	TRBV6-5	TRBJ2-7	CASSLTSGGYEQYF	TGTGCCAGCAGTCTAACTAGCGGGGGCTACGAGCAGTACTTC
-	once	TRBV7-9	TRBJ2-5	CASSFLSDQETQYF	TGTGCCAGCAGCTTTTTGTCAGATCAAGAGACCCAGTACTTC
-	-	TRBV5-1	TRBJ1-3	CASSSPGSGNTIYF	TGCGCCAGCAGCTCCCCAGGCTCTGGAAACACCATATATTTT
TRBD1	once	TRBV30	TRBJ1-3	CAWSANRGPGNTIYF	TGTGCCTGGAGTGCAAACAGGGGGCCTGGAAACACCATATATTTT
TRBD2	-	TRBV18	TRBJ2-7	CASSPGIALAELPSYEQYF	TGTGCCAGCTCACCCGGAATAGCGCTAGCGGAACTCCCCTCCTACGAGCAGTACTTC
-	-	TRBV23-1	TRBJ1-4	CASVWNVEKLFF	TGCGCCAGCGTTTGGAACGTCGAAAAACTGTTTTTT
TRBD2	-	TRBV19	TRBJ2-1	CASSIGGLAGVDEQFF	TGTGCCAGTAGTATAGGGGGACTAGCGGGAGTAGACGAGCAGTTCTTC
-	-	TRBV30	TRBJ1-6	CAWTRERSPLHF	TGTGCCTGGACCAGGGAAAGGTCACCCCTCCACTTT
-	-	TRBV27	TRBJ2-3	CASSFRYLDTQYF	TGTGCCAGCAGTTTTCGCTATTTGGATACGCAGTATTTT
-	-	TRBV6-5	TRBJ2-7	CASSYPGEVEYF	TGTGCCAGCAGTTACCCGGGCGAGGTCGAGTACTTC
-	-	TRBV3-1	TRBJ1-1	CASSQPGRRGNTEAFF	TGTGCCAGCAGCCAACCTGGCCGGAGAGGAAACACTGAAGCTTTCTTT
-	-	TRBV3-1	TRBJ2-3	CASSQEGLTDTQYF	TGTGCCAGCAGCCAAGAAGGTCTCACAGATACGCAGTATTTT
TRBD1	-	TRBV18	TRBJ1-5	CASSPGTAYSNQPQHF	TGTGCCAGCTCACCTGGGACAGCCTATAGCAATCAGCCCCAGCATTTT
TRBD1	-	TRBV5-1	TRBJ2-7	CASSSTTTGSEQYF	TGCGCCAGCAGTTCCACCACGACAGGGAGCGAGCAGTACTTC
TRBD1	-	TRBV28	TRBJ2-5	CASSPSGTGTQETQYF	TGTGCCAGCAGTCCCTCCGGGACAGGGACACAAGAGACCCAGTACTTC
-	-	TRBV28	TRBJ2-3	CASSLSVSADTQYF	TGTGCCAGCAGTCTAAGCGTGAGTGCAGATACGCAGTATTTT
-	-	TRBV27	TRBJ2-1	CASRSSARSSYNEQFF	TGTGCCAGCAGATCTAGCGCCCGAAGCTCCTACAATGAGCAGTTCTTC
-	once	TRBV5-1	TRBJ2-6	CASSLGMLGVGANVLTF	TGCGCCAGCAGCTTGGGTATGCTGGGAGTAGGGGCCAACGTCCTGACTTTC
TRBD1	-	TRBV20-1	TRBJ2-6	CSAREGTGGAGANVLTF	TGCAGTGCTAGAGAAGGGACAGGGGGTGCTGGGGCCAACGTCCTGACTTTC
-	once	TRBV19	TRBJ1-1	CASSTPLWSTEAFF	TGTGCCAGTAGTACCCCCCTGTGGAGTACTGAAGCTTTCTTT
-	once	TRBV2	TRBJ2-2	CASSEVKNTGELFF	TGTGCCAGCAGTGAGGTCAAAAACACCGGGGAGCTGTTTTTT
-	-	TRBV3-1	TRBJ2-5	CASSHRETQYF	TGTGCCAGCAGCCATAGGGAGACCCAGTACTTC
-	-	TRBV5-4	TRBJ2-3	CASSLMGAPSTDTQYF	TGTGCCAGCAGCTTGATGGGCGCTCCGTCCACAGATACGCAGTATTTT
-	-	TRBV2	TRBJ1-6	CASRPDSLERSPLHF	TGTGCCAGCAGGCCTGACTCCTTAGAGCGTTCACCCCTCCACTTT
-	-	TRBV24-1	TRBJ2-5	CATSDSGTLYQETQYF	TGTGCCACCAGTGACTCCGGGACACTGTACCAAGAAACCCAGTACTTC
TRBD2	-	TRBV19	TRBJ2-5	CASSRGTSSETQYF	TGTGCCAGTAGTCGGGGGACTAGCAGCGAGACCCAGTACTTC
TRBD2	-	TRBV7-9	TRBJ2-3	CASSPRLAAPTDTQYF	TGTGCCAGCAGCCCGCGACTAGCGGCCCCCACAGATACGCAGTATTTT